This passage covers 32 T cell receptor beta chains from one sample sequenced in a study of T-cell reconstitution after alpha-beta-depleted transplantation in children. It was with unique molecular identifiers that the TCRbeta library was prepared. TCRdb recomputed calls from the PCR reads with MiXCR, one row per CDR3 protein. The sample yields more than 450,000 distinct CDR3 sequences, approximately 20% seen once. The sequencing here drew on PBMCs from the stem cell graft donor, taken from the stem cell graft. These receptors originate from a human donor who donated a stem cell graft to a child with acute lymphoblastic leukemia.

The V call is TRBV10-3, the J call TRBJ1-1, with D perhaps TRBD1 (5 bases). Germline values: CDR1 ENHRY, CDR2 SYGVKD. Trimming shortened V by 2 bases and J by 5 bases, and 15 bases separated the two germline ends. The CDR3 sequence is 15 residues long. This CDR3 reads CAISERRGSTTEAFF. As DNA, the CDR3 is TGTGCCATCAGTGAGCGTCGGGGGTCTACGACTGAAGCTTTCTTT.

The V gene is TRBV10-3, the J gene TRBJ2-7, with 7 bases aligning to TRBD1. The CDR3 is 15 residues long. V shed 6 bases, J shed 2 bases, and the junction held 10 bases outside the gene matches. The germline V gene encodes CDR1 ENHRY and CDR2 SYGVKD. CDR3 amino acids: CAISQGQAAPYEQYF. The CDR3 DNA is TGTGCCATCAGCCAAGGACAGGCAGCCCCCTACGAGCAGTACTTC.

V usage is TRBV18 and J usage is TRBJ2-7; 8 nucleotides line up with TRBD1. Germline CDR1 reads KGHSH; CDR2 reads LQKENI. With V trimmed by 3 bases and J by 3 bases, 7 bases remained unmatched. The CDR3 consists of 15 residues. The CDR3 DNA sequence: TGTGCCAGCTCACCCAGACAGGGGAGGTTCTACGAGCAGTACTTC. Protein: CASSPRQGRFYEQYF. Full variable domain (outside the CDR3, taken from reference TRBV18 and TRBJ2-7): NAGVMQNPRHLVRRRGQEARLRCSPMKGHSHVYWYRQLPEEGLKFMVYLQKENIIDESGMPKERFSAEFPKEGPSILRIQQVVRGDSAAYFCASSPRQGRFYEQYFGPGTRLTVT.

V gene TRBV7-9 combines with J gene TRBJ1-2, with unresolved D. CDR3 length: 14 amino acids. Trimming cost V 1 base and J 2 bases, with 8 bases left between them. Germline V gene lookup returns CDR1 SEHNR and CDR2 FQNEAQ (reference sequence). As DNA, the CDR3 is TGTGCCAGCAGCTTAGTGTCGGCGAACTATGGCTACACCTTC. It encodes CASSLVSANYGYTF. Full variable domain (missing parts from reference TRBV7-9 and TRBJ1-2): DTGVSQNPRHKITKRGQNVTFRCDPISEHNRLYWYRQTLGQGPEFLTYFQNEAQLEKSRLLSDRFSAERPKGSFSTLEIQRTEQGDSAMYLCASSLVSANYGYTFGSGTRLTVV.

The chain has TRBV5-1 and TRBJ2-5; TRBD2 agrees at 7 bases. The V and J ends lost 4 bases and 5 bases, in that order; junction bases with no gene match: 11. The germline V gene has CDR1 SGHRS and CDR2 YFSETQ. CDR3 length: 15 amino acids. CDR3 protein: CASSVGLSVSETQYF. Here the CDR3 DNA reads TGCGCCAGCAGCGTGGGACTATCAGTCTCGGAGACCCAGTACTTC.

The CDR3 loop reads CASSGLRGRFEQYF. The CDR3 DNA is TGTGCCAGCAGCGGACTGCGAGGGAGGTTTGAGCAGTACTTC. The chain is built from TRBV7-2 and TRBJ2-7; TRBD2 might be the D (6 bases). The germline V gene encodes CDR1 SGHTA and CDR2 FQGNSA. Trimming removed 5 bases from V and 7 bases from J, with 18 bases in between. The CDR3 runs 14 residues.

This chain links TRBV7-8 with TRBJ2-3; D not resolved. CDR3 length equals 15 residues. Germline V CDR1 and CDR2: SGHVS, FQNEAQ. V gave up 1 base and J gave up 2 bases, with 10 bases separating them. This CDR3 reads CASSLERVSTDTQYF. The CDR3 DNA reads TGTGCCAGCAGCTTAGAAAGGGTTTCCACAGATACGCAGTATTTT.

This sequence joins TRBV3-1 and TRBJ1-1, with D unresolved. The CDR3 consists of 15 residues. Trimming removed 4 bases at V and 2 bases at J, with 14 bases between. In germline, CDR1 is LGHDT, CDR2 YNNKEL (reference sequence). CDR3: CASSRGTLTNTEAFF. The CDR3 nucleotides read TGTGCCAGCAGCCGCGGAACTTTGACTAACACTGAAGCTTTCTTT.

The V and J genes are TRBV15 and TRBJ2-2; D perhaps matches TRBD2 (6 bases). Germline V gene lookup returns CDR1 LNHNV and CDR2 YYDKDF (reference sequence). The CDR3 is made up of 17 amino acids. The V gene lost 4 bases and the J gene lost 4 bases, with 19 bases spanning the gap. The CDR3: CATSTPLGQGGTGELFF. In DNA, the CDR3 is TGTGCCACCAGCACTCCCCTCGGGCAGGGAGGCACCGGGGAGCTGTTTTTT.

This chain joins TRBV3-1 and TRBJ1-2, with a weak D call TRBD1 (5 bases). The length of the CDR3 is 13 residues. CDR1 is LGHDT and CDR2 is YNNKEL in the germline V gene (reference sequence). V lost 5 bases and J 6 bases, leaving 13 bases between the germline ends. CDR3 sequence: CASSTLLGDGYTF. The CDR3, as DNA: TGTGCCAGCAGCACACTCTTAGGGGATGGCTACACCTTC.

The chain combines TRBV25-1 with TRBJ2-7, with 8 bases matching TRBD1. This CDR3 is 13 amino acids long. V was clipped by 8 bases and J by 0 bases; unmatched bases: 3. CDR1 is MGHDK and CDR2 is SYGVNS in the germline V gene. The CDR3 protein is CASVGTGSYEQYF. The DNA of the CDR3 is TGTGCCAGCGTTGGGACAGGCTCCTACGAGCAGTACTTC.

This clonotype was counted between two and nine times. The chain uses TRBV7-2 and TRBJ2-7; 9 nucleotides align to TRBD2. Germline V gene lookup returns CDR1 SGHTA and CDR2 FQGNSA. The CDR3 contains 16 residues. With V trimmed by 1 base and J by 2 bases, 6 bases remained unmatched. The CDR3, as DNA: TGTGCCAGCAGCTTAGACGCTAGCGGGGTTGCCTACGAGCAGTACTTC. Translation gives CASSLDASGVAYEQYF. The full variable domain, completed using reference TRBV7-2 and TRBJ2-7, is GAGVSQSPSNKVTEKGKDVELRCDPISGHTALYWYRQSLGQGLEFLIYFQGNSAPDKSGLPSDRFSAERTGGSVSTLTIQRTQQEDSAVYLCASSLDASGVAYEQYFGPGTRLTVT.

In this sample, this clonotype turned up a few times. The CDR3 DNA follows: TGTGCCAGCAGCCACGTGGACGGCTCCTACGAGCAGTACTTC. Translation gives CASSHVDGSYEQYF. The V and J genes are TRBV7-9 and TRBJ2-7; D gene ambiguous. CDR1 and CDR2 from the germline V gene are SEHNR and FQNEAQ (reference sequence). Trimming cost V 5 bases and J 0 bases, with 11 bases left between them. This CDR3 has 14 residues. The variable domain in full, with the rest retrieved from reference TRBV7-9 and TRBJ2-7, is DTGVSQNPRHKITKRGQNVTFRCDPISEHNRLYWYRQTLGQGPEFLTYFQNEAQLEKSRLLSDRFSAERPKGSFSTLEIQRTEQGDSAMYLCASSHVDGSYEQYFGPGTRLTVT.

This rearrangement joins TRBV27 to TRBJ2-2; D gene unclear. CDR1 and CDR2 (germline): MNHEY, SMNVEV (reference sequence). Between the trimmed V and J ends, which lost 2 bases and 7 bases, there was a span of 14 bases. CDR3 length equals 15 residues. The CDR3 sequence is CASSLEASGFGELFF. The CDR3 DNA is TGTGCCAGCAGTTTAGAAGCTTCCGGTTTCGGGGAGCTGTTTTTT.

The chain combines TRBV9 with TRBJ2-2, with a tentative D call TRBD2 (5 bases). The CDR3 is 17 residues long. Germline lookup yields CDR1 SGDLS and CDR2 YYNGEE. V was cut by 4 bases and J by 6 bases, with 22 bases left in between. CDR3 residues: CASSIPRETSGAGELFF. The CDR3 nucleotides read TGTGCCAGCAGCATACCCCGGGAAACCTCGGGCGCCGGGGAGCTGTTTTTT.

The chain combines TRBV19 with TRBJ1-4, with a weak D call TRBD1 (5 bases). Trimming shortened V by 5 bases and J by 3 bases, and 7 bases separated the two germline ends. The CDR3 spans 13 residues. From germline, CDR1 is LNHDA and CDR2 SQIVND (reference sequence). The CDR3 sequence: CASSDRSNEKLFF. The CDR3 region has the DNA TGTGCCAGTAGTGACAGATCTAATGAAAAACTGTTTTTT. The full variable domain, its missing parts supplied by reference TRBV19 and TRBJ1-4, is DGGITQSPKYLFRKEGQNVTLSCEQNLNHDAMYWYRQDPGQGLRLIYYSQIVNDFQKGDIAEGYSVSREKKESFPLTVTSAQKNPTAFYLCASSDRSNEKLFFGSGTQLSVL.

A word on this clonotype: Germline and junction disagree at one end, which may indicate a read error. The chain carries TRBV29-1 and TRBJ1-2, with TRBD1 matching over 9 bases. This CDR3 contains 13 residues. Germline CDR1 is SQVTM and CDR2 is ANQGSEA. DNA of the CDR3: TGCAGCGCCGAGGACAGGGGTATACATGGCTTCACCTTC. Translation: CSAEDRGIHGFTF.

This clonotype was detected a few times. This chain connects TRBV15 to TRBJ2-6; D is unclear. V was trimmed by 0 bases and J by 0 bases, leaving 15 bases between them. Germline CDR1 and CDR2: LNHNV and YYDKDF (reference sequence). The CDR3 runs to 19 residues. As DNA, the CDR3 is TGTGCCACCAGCAGAGATCGGGCAGGAGCTTTCTCTGGGGCCAACGTCCTGACTTTC. Its translation: CATSRDRAGAFSGANVLTF.

A few counts support this clonotype. The CDR3 loop reads CASSLAAGIYEQYF. CDR3 coding DNA: TGTGCCAGCAGCTTAGCTGCAGGGATCTACGAGCAGTACTTC. The gene calls are TRBV7-6 and TRBJ2-7; D might be TRBD1 (5 bases). The CDR3 sequence is 14 residues long. Germline V gives CDR1 SGHVS, CDR2 FNYEAQ. V was cut by 0 bases and J by 3 bases, with 9 bases left in between.

This sequence joins TRBV7-8 and TRBJ2-7, with TRBD2 identical over 8 bases. CDR3 length equals 15 residues. J gave up 1 base and V 1 base, and 3 bases lay outside the gene matches. Germline CDR1 is SGHVS and CDR2 is FQNEAQ. CDR3 loop: CASSLGGRPSYEQYF. The CDR3 bases are TGTGCCAGCAGCTTAGGCGGGAGGCCTTCCTACGAGCAGTACTTC.

Many counts were recorded for this clonotype. This chain links TRBV6-6 with TRBJ1-1, with D unresolved. The CDR3 extends over 13 amino acids. The V and J ends lost 6 bases and 1 base respectively, with 9 bases between them. Germline assignment: CDR1 MNHNY and CDR2 SVGAGI (reference sequence). The CDR3 DNA follows: TGTGCCAGCAGCGATGGCCAGAACACTGAAGCTTTCTTT. Its translation: CASSDGQNTEAFF.

The chain is built from TRBV18 and TRBJ2-5; the D is unclear. The CDR3 length is 13 residues. Germline V gene sequence: CDR1 KGHSH, CDR2 LQKENI. Trimming cost V 3 bases and J 5 bases, with 10 bases left between them. Here the CDR3 DNA reads TGTGCCAGCTCACCTCGAAACCCGGAGACCCAGTACTTC. As protein: CASSPRNPETQYF. Full variable domain (missing parts from reference TRBV18 and TRBJ2-5): NAGVMQNPRHLVRRRGQEARLRCSPMKGHSHVYWYRQLPEEGLKFMVYLQKENIIDESGMPKERFSAEFPKEGPSILRIQQVVRGDSAAYFCASSPRNPETQYFGPGTRLLVL.

This clonotype turned up a few times. The rearrangement links TRBV19 to TRBJ2-1; D uncertain. The germline gives CDR1 LNHDA, CDR2 SQIVND (reference sequence). CDR3 size: 13 residues. The V end was cut by 9 bases, the J end by 12 bases, with 21 bases between. CDR3 sequence reads: CASDNGPADSQFF. CDR3 sequence (DNA): TGTGCCAGCGACAACGGACCGGCCGATTCGCAGTTCTTC.

This clonotype occurred a few times. The V gene is TRBV4-2, the J gene TRBJ2-1; perhaps TRBD1 as D (5 bases). The CDR3 covers 17 residues. Trimming stripped 3 bases from V and 5 bases from J, with 20 bases between. CDR1 is LGHNA, CDR2 YNFKEQ, per germline. CDR3 loop: CASSQAFRALQDNEQFF. The CDR3 nucleotides are TGTGCCAGCAGCCAGGCTTTTCGGGCTCTACAGGACAATGAGCAGTTCTTC.

The chain carries TRBV29-1 and TRBJ1-2; 7 bases align to TRBD1. Germline V gives CDR1 SQVTM, CDR2 ANQGSEA. J lost 4 bases, V lost 6 bases, and 5 bases had no gene match. The CDR3 has 12 residues. The chain's CDR3 is CSVVGTAYGYTF. The CDR3 DNA sequence: TGCAGCGTCGTCGGGACAGCCTATGGCTACACCTTC.

The chain has TRBV11-2 and TRBJ2-1; perhaps TRBD2 as D (6 bases). V dropped 0 bases and J dropped 2 bases, with 11 bases sitting between them. Germline loops: CDR1 SGHAT, CDR2 FQNNGV. The length of the CDR3 is 16 residues. The CDR3 here is CASSLEKASAYNEQFF. CDR3 in DNA: TGTGCCAGCAGCTTAGAGAAGGCTAGCGCCTACAATGAGCAGTTCTTC.

This chain joins TRBV5-4 and TRBJ2-1, with 10 bases fitting TRBD1. Germline assignment: CDR1 SGHNT and CDR2 YYREEE (reference sequence). Losses at the gene ends were 3 bases for V and 0 bases for J; bases not matched to a gene: 15. This CDR3 is built from 20 residues. DNA for the CDR3: TGTGCCAGCAGCTGGGGGACAGGGGAAGTCGCGGGGAGCTCCTACAATGAGCAGTTCTTC. Protein product: CASSWGTGEVAGSSYNEQFF.

This clonotype was observed a handful of times. This chain joins TRBV9 and TRBJ2-1, with 10 bases identical to TRBD2. V lost 1 base, J lost 8 bases, and 12 bases stayed unmatched. This CDR3 is 17 amino acids long. Germline V gives CDR1 SGDLS, CDR2 YYNGEE. The DNA of the CDR3 is TGTGCCAGCAGCGTAACACCTAGCGGGAGACGTACCGATGAGCAGTTCTTC. Its protein is CASSVTPSGRRTDEQFF. The entire variable domain, with the rest obtained from reference TRBV9 and TRBJ2-1, is as follows: DSGVTQTPKHLITATGQRVTLRCSPRSGDLSVYWYQQSLDQGLQFLIQYYNGEERAKGNILERFSAQQFPDLHSELNLSSLELGDSALYFCASSVTPSGRRTDEQFFGPGTRLTVL.

The chain joins TRBV27 to TRBJ2-7, with D possibly matching TRBD1 (6 bases). The CDR3 spans 14 residues. Germline V gene data show CDR1 as MNHEY and CDR2 as SMNVEV (reference sequence). Deletions cut 3 bases from V and 4 bases from J, with 13 bases between. The CDR3: CASSLRTEGYEQYF. CDR3 bases: TGTGCCAGCAGTTTGAGGACAGAGGGATACGAGCAGTACTTC.

V gene TRBV5-1 combines with J gene TRBJ2-5; TRBD2 matches at 14 bases. The CDR3 loop spans 17 amino acids. Trimming removed 7 bases from V and 4 bases from J; junction bases left unmatched: 12. Germline CDR1 reads SGHRS; CDR2 reads YFSETQ. The CDR3 DNA reads as TGCGCCAGCTCCTACTATGGGGGACTAGCGGGAGCAGAGACCCAGTACTTC. Translation gives CASSYYGGLAGAETQYF.

The chain has TRBV2 and TRBJ1-1, with TRBD1 matching 12 bases. The J segment lost 4 bases and the V segment lost 1 base, leaving 4 bases of the junction unmatched. In germline, CDR1 is SNHLY, CDR2 FYNNEI. CDR3 length equals 16 residues. CDR3 coding DNA: TGTGCCAGCAGTGAAGTGGGACAGGGGGCCGCCACTGAAGCTTTCTTT. The encoded protein is CASSEVGQGAATEAFF.

V and J are TRBV10-3 and TRBJ2-1; perhaps TRBD2 as D (6 bases). The CDR3 runs 13 residues. Germline V lookup: CDR1 ENHRY, CDR2 SYGVKD. Trimming stripped 9 bases from V and 7 bases from J, with 16 bases between. The CDR3 coding sequence is TGTGCCATGACTAGACTGGGAGATAATGAGCAGTTCTTC. It is translated as CAMTRLGDNEQFF.